This record covers a single T cell receptor (beta chain). This sample is part of a study of blood T cell repertoires in COVID-19. Study background: Some COVID-19 samples were acute and others convalescent; all came from the United States, Italy and Spain. Nucleic acid was either cDNA or gDNA, and it came from T cells, B-cell-depleted T cells, or PBMCs.

Original analysis: Estimated nucleated cell counts came from reference gene primer amplification. Measured with immunoSEQ multiplex PCR; TCRdb has only the in-frame clones, and not every one. That table gives V, J and clone size, and the DNA gave D and trimming. The table has hundreds of thousands of clones, 88% seen once. Germline values: CDR1 SGHTA, CDR2 FQGNSA. This CDR3 spans 16 amino acids. Losses at the gene ends were 5 bases for V and 1 base for J; bases not matched to a gene: 6. The chain links TRBV7-2 to TRBJ1-5; 9 bases are shared with TRBD1. The sequence came from a woman in her thirties or forties who had recovered from COVID-19. What was sequenced was peripheral blood. CDR3 coding DNA: TGTGCCAGCAGCCCCACAGGGGGCAGAAGCAATCAGCCCCAGCATTTT. As protein: CASSPTGGRSNQPQHF.